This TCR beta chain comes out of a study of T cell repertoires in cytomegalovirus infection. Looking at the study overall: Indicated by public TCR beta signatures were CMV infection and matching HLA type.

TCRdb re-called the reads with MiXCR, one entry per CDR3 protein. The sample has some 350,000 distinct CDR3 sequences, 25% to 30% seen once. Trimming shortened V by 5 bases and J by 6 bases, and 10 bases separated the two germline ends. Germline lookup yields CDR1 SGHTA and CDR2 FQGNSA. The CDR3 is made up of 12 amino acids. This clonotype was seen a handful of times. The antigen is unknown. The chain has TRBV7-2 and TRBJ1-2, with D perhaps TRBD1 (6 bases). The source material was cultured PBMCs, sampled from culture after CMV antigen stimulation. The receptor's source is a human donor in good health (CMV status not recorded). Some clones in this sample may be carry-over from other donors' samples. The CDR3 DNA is TGTGCCAGCAGCCCCCGGACAGATGGCTACACCTTC. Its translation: CASSPRTDGYTF.